The rows below give T cell receptor beta chains drawn from one sample of a study of blood T cells in healthy people across ages. TCRdb processed the 5' RACE reads anew with MiXCR; each CDR3 protein has one entry. The table shows 1.5 million to 2 million distinct CDR3 sequences, with around half occurring only once. The sample consisted of blood. The receptor source for this set is a woman between 40 and 55 years old in good health. The CDR3 runs from the conserved cysteine through the conserved F or W. A D gene is named only where the DNA matches it firmly. Size values are once, few and many counts, or a class for expanded clones, and some rows have none.

cdr3_nt	cdr3_aa	clone_size	v_call	cdr3_length	d_call	j_call
TGTGCCACCAGTGATTTTATCACAGGGTCGAATGAGCAGTTCTTC	CATSDFITGSNEQFF	NA	TRBV24-1	15	NA	TRBJ2-1
TGTGCCAGCAACTCCATAGGGCGCCAGGGGCTGGACTATGGCTACACCTTC	CASNSIGRQGLDYGYTF	NA	TRBV7-2	17	NA	TRBJ1-2
TGCAGTGCTAGACGGGGGCGGACTAACAATCAGCCCCAGCATTTT	CSARRGRTNNQPQHF	NA	TRBV20-1	15	NA	TRBJ1-5
TGTGCCTGGAGTGGGAATGGCTACACCTTC	CAWSGNGYTF	NA	TRBV30	10	NA	TRBJ1-2
TGCAGTGCTAGAGATGCGGACAGGGGCAGGGAGACCCAGTACTTC	CSARDADRGRETQYF	few	TRBV20-1	15	TRBD1	TRBJ2-5
TGTGCCAGCAGCTTGGCCCAGTCACTAGCGGGGTACAATGAGCAGTTCTTC	CASSLAQSLAGYNEQFF	NA	TRBV5-8	17	TRBD2	TRBJ2-1
TGTGCCAGCAGCGTGGGGCGTCGCTCCTACGAGCAGTACTTC	CASSVGRRSYEQYF	NA	TRBV7-2	14	NA	TRBJ2-7
TGCGCCAGCAGCTTCGGCACAGGGGTAGATACGCAGTATTTT	CASSFGTGVDTQYF	few	TRBV5-6	14	TRBD1	TRBJ2-3
TGTGCCAGCAGCCGTTCGGGACCCTACACAGATACGCAGTATTTT	CASSRSGPYTDTQYF	few	TRBV12-3/TRBV12-4	15	NA	TRBJ2-3
TGTGCCAGCAGGCCTTTGCGCAGAGGGGGGGTCGTAAATGAGCAGTTCTTC	CASRPLRRGGVVNEQFF	once	TRBV6-2/TRBV6-3	17	NA	TRBJ2-1
TGCAGCGTGGGGGACAGTCGAGATACGCAGTATTTT	CSVGDSRDTQYF	NA	TRBV29-1	12	TRBD1	TRBJ2-3
TGCGCCAGCAGCCGAGATCGACCGGGACTAGGTGGGGGCAATGAGCAGTTCTTC	CASSRDRPGLGGGNEQFF	NA	TRBV4-3	18	TRBD2	TRBJ2-1
TGTGCCAGCGGAAGAATTAATTCACCCCTCCACTTT	CASGRINSPLHF	NA	TRBV28	12	NA	TRBJ1-6
TGCGCCAGCAGCACGGTCCGGGACAGGGGCCAAGAGGGGCAGTACTTC	CASSTVRDRGQEGQYF	NA	TRBV5-1	16	TRBD1	TRBJ2-5
TGTGCCAGCAGCTTAGACGCGGGGGGACCCACAGATACGCAGTATTTT	CASSLDAGGPTDTQYF	few	TRBV11-2	16	TRBD2	TRBJ2-3
TGTGCCAGCAGCGTAGAGGGAGACAGCAATTCACCCCTCCACTTT	CASSVEGDSNSPLHF	NA	TRBV9	15	NA	TRBJ1-6
TGTGCCAGCACCACGCCCGGGACAGGGAATGGCTACACCTTC	CASTTPGTGNGYTF	once	TRBV11-2	14	TRBD1	TRBJ1-2
TGTGCCAGCAGCTTATCCGCTTGGCGGGGGGCCACCTTCGGGGAGCAGTACTTC	CASSLSAWRGATFGEQYF	NA	TRBV7-2	18	TRBD2	TRBJ2-5
TGTGCCAGCAGCTTAGGGGACTTCACAGATACGCAGTATTTT	CASSLGDFTDTQYF	many	TRBV5-1	14	NA	TRBJ2-3
TGTGCCATCGGGGAGAATCAGCCCCAGCATTTT	CAIGENQPQHF	few	TRBV10-3	11	NA	TRBJ1-5
TGTGCCAGCCCGCGGACTAGCGGGGGGCGGGAGACCCAGTACTTC	CASPRTSGGRETQYF	NA	TRBV21-1	15	NA	TRBJ2-5
TGTGCCAGCAGTGAATTGCGCGGGGAGCTCCCGCCAAGCTCCTACAATGAGCAGTTCTTC	CASSELRGELPPSSYNEQFF	NA	TRBV6-1	20	NA	TRBJ2-1